Shown below are 5 T cell receptor beta chains from a single sample sequenced in a study of T cells in Graves' hyperthyroidism and ophthalmopathy. Amplification of TCR beta CDR3 regions used RNA as the template. HTBI primers drove first-round RT-PCR of the TCR CDR3. TCRdb itself ran the multiplex PCR reads through MiXCR, one entry per CDR3 protein. This table holds about 400,000 distinct CDR3 sequences, over 13% found once. Sequencing was done on a sample of blood. These receptors were obtained from a man aged 45 to 65 with Graves' ophthalmopathy.

This clonotype was observed many times. The chain carries TRBV27 and TRBJ2-1, with 7 bases matching TRBD2. From germline, CDR1 is MNHEY and CDR2 SMNVEV (reference sequence). The CDR3 runs 17 residues. Trimming removed 4 bases from V and 8 bases from J; junction bases left unmatched: 17. The CDR3 DNA sequence: TGTGCCAGCAGTTCGCCGCCCATTGGCGCGGGAGTGCATGAGCAGTTCTTC. Its protein is CASSSPPIGAGVHEQFF.

The chain carries TRBV2 and TRBJ2-1; 11 positions agree with TRBD2. This CDR3 has 18 residues. Germline CDR1 SNHLY, CDR2 FYNNEI. With 6 bases clipped from V and 2 bases from J, the junction kept 12 bases outside the gene matches. The CDR3 is CASSALGLADITYNEQFF. DNA for the CDR3: TGTGCCAGCAGCGCCTTGGGACTAGCGGACATAACCTACAATGAGCAGTTCTTC.

This clonotype was recorded a few times. The rearrangement uses TRBV19 and TRBJ2-2; 9 bases are shared with TRBD2. The CDR3 length is 15 residues. Trimming removed 5 bases from V and 4 bases from J; junction bases left unmatched: 5. Per the germline V gene, CDR1 is LNHDA and CDR2 is SQIVND (reference sequence). This CDR3 is CASSLAGASTGELFF. CDR3 nucleotides: TGTGCCAGTAGTTTAGCGGGAGCGAGCACCGGGGAGCTGTTTTTT.

This clonotype occurred many times. The chain has TRBV10-2 and TRBJ2-3, with 7 bases that match TRBD1. V was clipped by 3 bases and J by 1 base; unmatched bases: 7. The germline gives CDR1 WSHSY, CDR2 SAAADI. The CDR3 extends over 16 amino acids. This CDR3 is CASSDHRGSGTDTQYF. The CDR3 nucleotides are TGCGCCAGCAGTGACCACAGGGGAAGCGGCACAGATACGCAGTATTTT.

This clonotype showed up many times. The J gene is TRBJ1-1, the V gene TRBV9, with no clear D. Germline V gives CDR1 SGDLS, CDR2 YYNGEE. The length of the CDR3 is 14 residues. Trimming left V 2 bases short and J 0 bases short, with 8 bases between. The CDR3 nucleotides are TGTGCCAGCAGCGTCGGTCCGGTGAACACTGAAGCTTTCTTT. It yields the protein CASSVGPVNTEAFF.